The next 27 T cell receptor beta chains were all read from a single sample in a study of blood T cell repertoires in COVID-19. Repertoires were generated with immunoSEQ multiplex PCR, while TCRdb's copy carries only in-frame clones and drops some. The table has about 140,000 clones, approximately 79% seen once. The sample consisted of PBMCs or T cells enriched from blood (not recorded which). These receptors all come from a woman between 45 and 60 years old who had recovered from COVID-19.

The genes are TRBV5-5 and TRBJ2-7, with 7 bases matching TRBD1. V lost 3 bases and J lost 5; bases outside the gene matches: 2. The germline V gene encodes CDR1 SGHKS and CDR2 YYEKEE (reference sequence). This CDR3 contains 12 residues. Written as DNA, the CDR3 is TGTGCCAGCAGCTGGGACAGCCACGAGCAGTACTTC. Its protein product is CASSWDSHEQYF.

This clone came up once. The chain carries TRBV18 and TRBJ2-7, with D possibly being TRBD2 (6 bases). Trimming removed 6 bases at V and 0 bases at J, with 9 bases between. Germline V gene lookup returns CDR1 KGHSH and CDR2 LQKENI. The CDR3 extends over 13 amino acids. CDR3 DNA sequence: TGTGCCAGCTCCTCGGGGGTCTCCTACGAGCAGTACTTC. This codes for CASSSGVSYEQYF.

This chain connects TRBV28 to TRBJ1-5; TRBD1 matches at 10 bases. This CDR3 is 18 amino acids long. Germline loops: CDR1 MDHEN, CDR2 SYDVKM. J was trimmed by 2 bases and V by 3 bases; bases with no gene match: 10. Written as DNA, the CDR3 is TGTGCCAGCAGTTTTCCGACCGGGACAGGGGTACGCAATCAGCCCCAGCATTTT. Amino acid sequence: CASSFPTGTGVRNQPQHF.

The chain combines TRBV27 with TRBJ1-6; 7 nucleotides line up with TRBD1. CDR1 and CDR2 (germline): MNHEY, SMNVEV (reference sequence). V was pared by 5 bases and J by 6 bases, with 4 bases of the junction left unmatched. The length of the CDR3 is 14 residues. The CDR3: CASSLGQTNSPLHF. CDR3 DNA sequence: TGTGCCAGCAGTCTGGGACAGACTAATTCACCCCTCCACTTT.

The chain couples TRBV7-8 to TRBJ2-1; D unresolved. Deletions cut 4 bases from V and 2 bases from J, with 15 bases between. Germline V lookup: CDR1 SGHVS, CDR2 FQNEAQ. The CDR3 has 16 amino acids. As DNA, the CDR3 is TGTGCCAGCAGCTCACCTACCGTCCTTACCTACAATGAGCAGTTCTTC. Encoded protein: CASSSPTVLTYNEQFF.

This chain connects TRBV3-1 (or the pseudogene TRBV3-2) to TRBJ2-7; D might be TRBD1 (6 bases). The length of the CDR3 is 12 residues. Germline CDR1 reads LGHDT; CDR2 reads YNNKEL (reference sequence). Trimming cost V 6 bases and J 6 bases, with 12 bases left between them. CDR3 nucleotide sequence: TGTGCCAGCAGTATACAGGGTCTCGAGCAGTACTTC. It translates to CASSIQGLEQYF.

This clone was observed a single time. The rearrangement links TRBV25-1 to TRBJ1-6; 7 nucleotides line up with TRBD1. CDR3 length equals 15 residues. V gave up 5 bases and J gave up 5 bases; unmatched junction bases: 6. Looked up from germline, CDR1 is MGHDK and CDR2 is SYGVNS. The CDR3 DNA reads TGTGCCAGCAGTAAACAGGGACAGCATAATTCACCCCTCCACTTT. Translation: CASSKQGQHNSPLHF.

Of note for this clone: The junction differs from germline at one of its ends, possibly a read error. This chain links TRBV7-2 with TRBJ1-1, with 7 positions matching TRBD1. The CDR3 extends over 10 amino acids. The germline V gene has CDR1 SGHTA and CDR2 FQGNSA. Here the CDR3 reads CASSFRGQYF. CDR3 bases: TGTGCCAGCAGCTTTCGGGGACAGTACTTT.

This chain joins TRBV4-1 and TRBJ1-2; D is unclear. Trimming removed 4 bases at V and 4 bases at J, with 10 bases between. The CDR3 length is 13 residues. The germline V gene encodes CDR1 MGHRA and CDR2 YSYEKL. CDR3 protein: CASSRIGSYGYTF. The CDR3 nucleotides read TGCGCCAGCAGCCGGATAGGGAGCTATGGCTACACCTTC.

This chain joins TRBV12-3 or TRBV12-4 and TRBJ2-7; D unresolved. The CDR3 has 13 residues. V was clipped by 5 bases and J by 6 bases, with 14 bases between them. The chain's CDR3 is CASSPAGAFEQYF. CDR3 bases: TGTGCCAGCAGTCCTGCAGGTGCGTTCGAGCAGTACTTC.

The chain employs TRBV10-3 and TRBJ1-6, with D perhaps TRBD1 (6 bases). The germline V gene has CDR1 ENHRY and CDR2 SYGVKD. The CDR3 spans 15 residues. The germline V and J ends were trimmed by 0 bases and 10 bases, with 13 bases remaining between them. Here the CDR3 reads CAISESDSQGSPLHF. The CDR3 nucleotides are TGTGCCATCAGTGAGTCGGACAGCCAAGGATCACCCCTCCACTTT.

The gene calls are TRBV9 and TRBJ2-5; 10 bases map to TRBD1. V gave up 3 bases and J gave up 2 bases; unmatched junction bases: 7. The germline V gene has CDR1 SGDLS and CDR2 YYNGEE. CDR3 size: 16 residues. The CDR3 region is CASSATGQGRQETQYF. In nucleotides, the CDR3 is TGTGCCAGCAGCGCCACGGGACAGGGGCGTCAAGAGACCCAGTACTTC.

This chain joins TRBV19 and TRBJ1-5, with 8 bases lining up with TRBD1. The CDR3 has 17 amino acids. The ends lost 3 bases at V and 9 bases at J; junction bases unmatched: 16. Germline-derived CDR1 and CDR2 are LNHDA and SQIVND (reference sequence). The CDR3 is CASSMGQGARNSRPQHF. The DNA for the CDR3 is TGTGCCAGTAGTATGGGGCAGGGGGCGCGGAATTCACGGCCCCAGCATTTT.

The chain couples TRBV30 to TRBJ1-1; 7 positions agree with TRBD1. V shed 2 bases, J shed 0 bases, and the junction held 9 bases outside the gene matches. Germline values: CDR1 GTSNPN, CDR2 SVGIG (reference sequence). The CDR3 covers 16 residues. As DNA, the CDR3 is TGTGCCTGGAGTATAGCGGGACAGCCCATGAACACTGAAGCTTTCTTT. Translated: CAWSIAGQPMNTEAFF.

V gene TRBV2 combines with J gene TRBJ1-2; D is uncertain. The ends were cut back, 8 bases at V and 8 bases at J, with 21 bases in the middle. CDR3 size: 14 residues. Germline values: CDR1 SNHLY, CDR2 FYNNEI. The CDR3 DNA reads TGTGCCAGCTTCGGGGATAGGTCGACCAAAGGCTACACCTTC. Translated: CASFGDRSTKGYTF.

This chain connects TRBV9 to TRBJ1-2, with 8 bases fitting TRBD1. The CDR3 totals 14 residues. Germline V gives CDR1 SGDLS, CDR2 YYNGEE. V was clipped by 4 bases and J by 4 bases; unmatched bases: 6. This chain's CDR3 is CASSPGQGPYGYTF. The CDR3 DNA follows: TGTGCCAGCAGCCCTGGACAGGGACCCTATGGCTACACCTTC.

The chain couples TRBV30 to TRBJ1-5; 9 nucleotides line up with TRBD1. The V segment lost 1 base and the J segment 0 bases; nucleotides outside the gene matches: 7. The length of the CDR3 is 17 residues. Germline CDR1 is GTSNPN and CDR2 is SVGIG (reference sequence). The CDR3 region is CAWSAGTGRYSNQPQHF. The CDR3 bases are TGTGCCTGGAGTGCCGGGACAGGGCGGTATAGCAATCAGCCCCAGCATTTT.

This rearrangement joins TRBV7-9 to TRBJ1-5; D ambiguous. The germline V gene has CDR1 SEHNR and CDR2 FQNEAQ (reference sequence). The CDR3 loop spans 12 amino acids. V was clipped by 3 bases and J by 4 bases, with 4 bases between them. CDR3 sequence (DNA): TGTGCCAGCAGCTTGTTAAATCAGCCCCAGCATTTT. Protein product: CASSLLNQPQHF. Combining the CDR3 with reference TRBV7-9 and TRBJ1-5 gives the whole variable domain DTGVSQNPRHKITKRGQNVTFRCDPISEHNRLYWYRQTLGQGPEFLTYFQNEAQLEKSRLLSDRFSAERPKGSFSTLEIQRTEQGDSAMYLCASSLLNQPQHFGDGTRLSIL.

The chain employs TRBV29-1 and TRBJ1-1, with a possible D match to TRBD1 (5 bases). CDR3 length equals 14 residues. Germline V lookup: CDR1 SQVTM, CDR2 ANQGSEA. Trimming removed 4 bases at V and 1 base at J, with 13 bases between. The CDR3 reads CSVGGAQANTEAFF. The DNA for the CDR3 is TGCAGCGTTGGCGGGGCTCAGGCGAACACTGAAGCTTTCTTT. The whole variable domain, remainder taken from reference TRBV29-1 and TRBJ1-1, is SAVISQKPSRDICQRGTSLTIQCQVDSQVTMMFWYRQQPGQSLTLIATANQGSEATYESGFVIDKFPISRPNLTFSTLTVSNMSPEDSSIYLCSVGGAQANTEAFFGQGTRLTVV.

The V gene is TRBV3-1 (or the pseudogene TRBV3-2), the J gene TRBJ2-5, with D possibly TRBD1 on 6 matching bases. The germline CDR1 and CDR2 sequences are LGHDT and YNNKEL (reference sequence). CDR3 length equals 13 residues. Trimming removed 2 bases from V and 5 bases from J, with 9 bases in between. This CDR3 reads CASSQKGQETQYF. CDR3 in DNA: TGTGCCAGCAGCCAAAAAGGACAGGAGACCCAGTACTTC.

This clone was counted only a few times. The rearrangement uses TRBV29-1 and TRBJ1-1; 7 nucleotides align to TRBD1. V lost 6 bases to trimming and J lost 6 bases; unmatched junction nucleotides: 7. This CDR3 region has 12 residues. Germline values: CDR1 SQVTM, CDR2 ANQGSEA. The CDR3 loop is CSVVVQGAEAFF. CDR3 in DNA: TGCAGCGTCGTCGTTCAGGGGGCTGAAGCTTTCTTT.

This clone was recorded only once. The CDR3 DNA is TGTGCCAGTAGTTTAAACAGGGGCTACACTGAAGCTTTCTTT. Its protein is CASSLNRGYTEAFF. The chain is built from TRBV19 and TRBJ1-1; 7 bases match TRBD1. Germline V gene data show CDR1 as LNHDA and CDR2 as SQIVND (reference sequence). V lost 5 bases and J lost 3; bases outside the gene matches: 6. This CDR3 comprises 14 residues.

The CDR3 sequence: CASSQIAGVQIEPQHF. In DNA form, the CDR3 reads TGTGCCAGCAGCCAAATAGCGGGAGTCCAAATCGAGCCCCAGCATTTT. The chain has TRBV7-3 and TRBJ1-5; no firm D call. The CDR3 contains 16 residues. V gave up 5 bases and J gave up 8 bases, with 22 bases separating them. The germline CDR1 and CDR2 sequences are SGHTA and FQGTGA.

This sequence joins TRBV7-3 and TRBJ1-1, with D uncertain. Germline-derived CDR1 and CDR2 are SGHTA and FQGTGA. The CDR3 totals 14 residues. V shed 3 bases and J shed 3 bases, with 11 bases lying between them. CDR3 loop: CASSFRPGDTEAFF. DNA for the CDR3: TGTGCCAGCAGCTTTCGACCCGGGGACACTGAAGCTTTCTTT.

The chain combines TRBV28 with TRBJ1-6, with 8 positions matching TRBD1. Per germline, CDR1 MDHEN and CDR2 SYDVKM. The CDR3 is 15 amino acids. V lost 4 bases, J lost 9 bases, and 8 bases stayed unmatched. The CDR3 bases are TGTGCCAGCAGTTCCATGGACAGGGCGATTTCACCCCTCCACTTT. Translation gives CASSSMDRAISPLHF.

This chain joins TRBV20-1 and TRBJ2-1, with 7 bases aligning to TRBD2. Unmatched junction bases numbered 6, after V lost 8 bases and J lost 8 bases. The CDR3 is made up of 11 amino acids. Germline lookup yields CDR1 DFQATT and CDR2 SNEGSKA (reference sequence). CDR3 sequence: CSLTSDYEQFF. As DNA, the CDR3 is TGCAGTCTTACTAGCGACTATGAGCAGTTCTTC.

This clone was picked up a small number of times. The chain recombines TRBV18 with TRBJ2-7, with 7 positions matching TRBD2. CDR1 is KGHSH, CDR2 LQKENI, per germline. The CDR3 length is 15 residues. V was clipped by 3 bases and J by 4 bases; unmatched bases: 9. The CDR3 region has the DNA TGTGCCAGCTCACCGGGGGAGGGCAGTATGTACGAGCAGTACTTC. This sequence encodes CASSPGEGSMYEQYF.